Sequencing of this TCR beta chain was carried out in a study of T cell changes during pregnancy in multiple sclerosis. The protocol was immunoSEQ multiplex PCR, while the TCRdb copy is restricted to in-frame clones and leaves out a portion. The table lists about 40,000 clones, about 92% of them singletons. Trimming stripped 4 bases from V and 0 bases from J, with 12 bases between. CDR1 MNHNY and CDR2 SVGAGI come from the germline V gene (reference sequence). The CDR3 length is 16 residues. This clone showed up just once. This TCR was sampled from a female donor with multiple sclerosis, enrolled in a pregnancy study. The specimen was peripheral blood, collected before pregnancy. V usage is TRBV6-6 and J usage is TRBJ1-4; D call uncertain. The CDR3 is CASSLYSPATNEKLFF. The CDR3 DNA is TGTGCCAGCAGTTTGTACAGCCCTGCAACTAATGAAAAACTGTTTTTT.